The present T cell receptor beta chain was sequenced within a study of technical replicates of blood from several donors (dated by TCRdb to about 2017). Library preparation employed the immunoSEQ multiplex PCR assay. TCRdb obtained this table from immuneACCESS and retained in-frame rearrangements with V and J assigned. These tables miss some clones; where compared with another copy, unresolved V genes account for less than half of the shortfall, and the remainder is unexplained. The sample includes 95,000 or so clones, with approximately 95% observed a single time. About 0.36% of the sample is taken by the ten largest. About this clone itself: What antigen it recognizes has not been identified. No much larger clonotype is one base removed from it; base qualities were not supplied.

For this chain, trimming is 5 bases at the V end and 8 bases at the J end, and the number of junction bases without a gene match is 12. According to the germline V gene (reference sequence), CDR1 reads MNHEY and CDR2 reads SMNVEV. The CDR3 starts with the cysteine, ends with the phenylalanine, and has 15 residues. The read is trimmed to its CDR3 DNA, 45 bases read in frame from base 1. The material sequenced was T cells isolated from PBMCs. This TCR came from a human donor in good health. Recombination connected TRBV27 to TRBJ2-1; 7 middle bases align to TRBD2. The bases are TGTGCCAGCAGTCCGGGGAGGGAATTAATCGATGAGCAGTTCTTC. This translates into CASSPGRELIDEQFF.